This T cell receptor beta chain was profiled in a study of beta chain features in type 1 diabetes. Overall study results and limits: More deletions and fewer insertions at VDJ junctions were found in patients with type 1 diabetes.

Investigators reverse transcribed all isolated RNA, so they sequenced expressed TCRB transcripts. Clones were read by immunoSEQ multiplex PCR, and TCRdb kept only the in-frame ones, dropping some. The sample contains 250,000 to 300,000 clones, 8% of which appear only once. Worth noting for this clone: The target antigen is unknown.

Germline V gene sequence: CDR1 LGHNA, CDR2 YNFKEQ. V lost 4 bases to trimming and J lost 5 bases, with 12 bases between them. The CDR3 has 13 residues. This rearrangement joins TRBV4-2 to TRBJ2-7; D possibly uses TRBD1 or TRBD2 (5 bases each). Material: central memory CD4+ T cells from blood. The clonotype comes from a woman aged 18 to 35 in good health. CDR3 amino acids: CASSRGGEDEQYF. The CDR3 DNA sequence: TGTGCCAGCAGCCGTGGGGGAGAGGACGAGCAGTACTTC.